The present TCR beta chain was sequenced within a study of radiation and T cells in renal cell carcinoma. Repertoires were generated with immunoSEQ multiplex PCR, while TCRdb's copy carries only in-frame clones and drops some. The repertoire consists of 160,000 or so clones, with around 90% occurring once and the leading ten covering 10% to 15%. This clone came up once. The antigen is undetermined. Study-level points and caveats: From baseline, blood top tumor clonotypes peaked at 2 weeks post-radiation. Baseline intratumoral clonotype presence is unknown without pretreatment biopsies.

The time point denotes: blood 2 weeks post-SBRT. Treatment meaning: 15 Gy SBRT to primary tumor, nephrectomy 4 weeks later. This renal cell carcinoma was of the clear cell type. V lost 2 bases and J lost 0; bases outside the gene matches: 1. Germline V CDR1 and CDR2: SGHDN, FVKESK. This CDR3 comprises 16 residues. This TCR was sampled from a woman in her forties or fifties with renal cell carcinoma. This rearrangement joins TRBV14 to TRBJ2-2, with TRBD1 matching over 9 bases. The source was blood, collected from a patient whose treatment included radiotherapy and nephrectomy. CDR3 DNA: TGTGCCAGCAGCCAACGGGACAGGGCGAACACCGGGGAGCTGTTTTTT. This codes for CASSQRDRANTGELFF.